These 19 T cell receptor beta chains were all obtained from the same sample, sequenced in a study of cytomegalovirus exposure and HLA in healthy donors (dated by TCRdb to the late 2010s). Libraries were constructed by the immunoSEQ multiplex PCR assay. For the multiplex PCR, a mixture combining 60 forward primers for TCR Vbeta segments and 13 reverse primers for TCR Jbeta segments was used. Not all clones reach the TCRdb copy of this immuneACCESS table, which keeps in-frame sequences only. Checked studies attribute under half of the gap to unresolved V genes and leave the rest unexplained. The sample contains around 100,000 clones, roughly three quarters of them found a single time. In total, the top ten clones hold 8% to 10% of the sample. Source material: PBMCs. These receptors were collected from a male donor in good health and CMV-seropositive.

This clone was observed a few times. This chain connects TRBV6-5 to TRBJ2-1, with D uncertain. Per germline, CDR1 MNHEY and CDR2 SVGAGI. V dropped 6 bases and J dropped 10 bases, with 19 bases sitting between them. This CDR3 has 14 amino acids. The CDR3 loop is CASSQRALQKEQFF. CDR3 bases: TGTGCCAGCAGCCAACGAGCCCTACAGAAGGAGCAGTTCTTC.

This CDR3 is CASSSRTGDGYEQYF. The CDR3 coding sequence is TGTGCCAGCAGCTCCCGGACAGGGGACGGGTACGAGCAGTACTTC. The chain links TRBV7-2 to TRBJ2-7, with TRBD1 matching over 9 bases. V lost 4 bases, J lost 4 bases, and 8 bases stayed unmatched. The CDR3 sequence is 15 residues long. The germline gives CDR1 SGHTA, CDR2 FQGNSA. The variable domain in full, with the rest retrieved from reference TRBV7-2 and TRBJ2-7, is GAGVSQSPSNKVTEKGKDVELRCDPISGHTALYWYRQSLGQGLEFLIYFQGNSAPDKSGLPSDRFSAERTGGSVSTLTIQRTQQEDSAVYLCASSSRTGDGYEQYFGPGTRLTVT.

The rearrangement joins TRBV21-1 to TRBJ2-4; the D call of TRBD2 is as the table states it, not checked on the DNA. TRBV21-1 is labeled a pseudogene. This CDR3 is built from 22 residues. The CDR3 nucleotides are TGTGCCAGCAGCAAGGATTACCCGGGACTAGCGGGAGGGCCTGGAGCCAAAAACATTCAGTACTTC. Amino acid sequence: CASSKDYPGLAGGPGAKNIQYF.

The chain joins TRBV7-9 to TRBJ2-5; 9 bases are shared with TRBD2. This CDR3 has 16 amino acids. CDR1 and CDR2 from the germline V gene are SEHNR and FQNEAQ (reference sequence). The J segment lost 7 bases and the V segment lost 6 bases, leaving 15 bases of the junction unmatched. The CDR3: CASSRSPLAGGLTQYF. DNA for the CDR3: TGTGCCAGCAGTCGAAGCCCTTTGGCGGGAGGGCTGACCCAGTACTTC.

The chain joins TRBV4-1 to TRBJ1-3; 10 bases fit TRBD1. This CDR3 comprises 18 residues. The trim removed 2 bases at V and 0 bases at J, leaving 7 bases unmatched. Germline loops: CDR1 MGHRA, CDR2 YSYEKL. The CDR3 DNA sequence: TGCGCCAGCAGCCAATCCCAAAGGGACAGGGGCTCTGGAAACACCATATATTTT. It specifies CASSQSQRDRGSGNTIYF.

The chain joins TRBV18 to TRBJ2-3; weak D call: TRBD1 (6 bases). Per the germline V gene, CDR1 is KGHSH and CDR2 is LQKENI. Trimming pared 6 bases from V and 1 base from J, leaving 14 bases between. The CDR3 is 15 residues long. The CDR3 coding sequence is TGTGCCAGCTCCGCGACAGGCACTGGCACAGATACGCAGTATTTT. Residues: CASSATGTGTDTQYF.

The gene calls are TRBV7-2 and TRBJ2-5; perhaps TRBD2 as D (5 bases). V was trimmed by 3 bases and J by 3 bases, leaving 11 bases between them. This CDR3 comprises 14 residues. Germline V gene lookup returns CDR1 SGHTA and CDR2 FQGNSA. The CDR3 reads CASSLLGSEETQYF. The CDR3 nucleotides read TGTGCCAGCAGCTTGCTTGGTAGCGAAGAGACCCAGTACTTC.

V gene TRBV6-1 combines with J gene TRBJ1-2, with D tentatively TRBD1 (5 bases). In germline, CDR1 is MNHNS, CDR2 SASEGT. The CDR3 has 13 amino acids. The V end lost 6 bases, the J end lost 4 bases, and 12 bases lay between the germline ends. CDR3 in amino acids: CASSPDSTYGYTF. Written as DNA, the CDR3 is TGTGCCAGCAGCCCCGACAGCACCTATGGCTACACCTTC.

CDR3 nucleotide sequence: TGTGCCAGTAACAAACAGGGTGACTACATTGAAGCTTTCTTT. Encoded protein: CASNKQGDYIEAFF. The chain recombines TRBV19 with TRBJ1-1; possible D gene TRBD1, 6 bases. The CDR3 is 14 amino acids. The V gene's germline CDR1 is LNHDA and CDR2 SQIVND (reference sequence). V gave up 7 bases and J gave up 7 bases, with 19 bases separating them.

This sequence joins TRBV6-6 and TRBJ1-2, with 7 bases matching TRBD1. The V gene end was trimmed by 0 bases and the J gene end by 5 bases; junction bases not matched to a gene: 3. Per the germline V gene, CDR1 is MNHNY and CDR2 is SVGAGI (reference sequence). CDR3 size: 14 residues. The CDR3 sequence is CASSYSGDSYGYTF. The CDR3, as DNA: TGTGCCAGCAGTTACTCTGGGGACAGTTATGGCTACACCTTC.

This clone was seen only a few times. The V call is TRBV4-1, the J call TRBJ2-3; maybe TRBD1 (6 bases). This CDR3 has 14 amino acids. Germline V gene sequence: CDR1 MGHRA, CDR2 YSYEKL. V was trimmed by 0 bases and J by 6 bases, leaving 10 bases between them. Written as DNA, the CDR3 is TGCGCCAGCAGCCAAGATTGGGGGCGGGATACGCAGTATTTT. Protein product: CASSQDWGRDTQYF.

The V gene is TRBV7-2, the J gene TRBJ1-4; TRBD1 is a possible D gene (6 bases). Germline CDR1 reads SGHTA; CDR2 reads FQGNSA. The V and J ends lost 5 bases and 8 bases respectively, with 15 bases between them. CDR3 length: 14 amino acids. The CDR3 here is CASSVRGGPEKLFF. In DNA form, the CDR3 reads TGTGCCAGCAGCGTTAGGGGGGGCCCGGAAAAACTGTTTTTT. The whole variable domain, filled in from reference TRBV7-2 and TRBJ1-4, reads GAGVSQSPSNKVTEKGKDVELRCDPISGHTALYWYRQSLGQGLEFLIYFQGNSAPDKSGLPSDRFSAERTGGSVSTLTIQRTQQEDSAVYLCASSVRGGPEKLFFGSGTQLSVL.

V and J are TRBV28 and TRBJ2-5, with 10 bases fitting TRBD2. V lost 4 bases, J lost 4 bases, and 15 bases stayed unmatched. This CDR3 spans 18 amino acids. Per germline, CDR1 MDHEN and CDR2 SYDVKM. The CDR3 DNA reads TGTGCCAGCAGTTCAGGACTAGCGGAACGGCACGTTGGAGAGACCCAGTACTTC. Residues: CASSSGLAERHVGETQYF.

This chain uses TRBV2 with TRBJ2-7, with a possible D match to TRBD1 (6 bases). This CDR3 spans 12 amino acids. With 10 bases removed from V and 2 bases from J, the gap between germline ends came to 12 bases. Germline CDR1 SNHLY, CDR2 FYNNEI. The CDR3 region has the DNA TGTGCCACTGGGACAATCCCCTACGAGCAGTACTTC. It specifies CATGTIPYEQYF.

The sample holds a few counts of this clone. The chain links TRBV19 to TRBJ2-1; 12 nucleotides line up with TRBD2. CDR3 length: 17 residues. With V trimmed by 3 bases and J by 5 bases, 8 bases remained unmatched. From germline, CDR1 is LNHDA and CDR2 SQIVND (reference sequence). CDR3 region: CASSILLRTSGNNEQFF. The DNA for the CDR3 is TGTGCCAGTAGTATCCTTCTTAGGACTAGCGGGAACAATGAGCAGTTCTTC.

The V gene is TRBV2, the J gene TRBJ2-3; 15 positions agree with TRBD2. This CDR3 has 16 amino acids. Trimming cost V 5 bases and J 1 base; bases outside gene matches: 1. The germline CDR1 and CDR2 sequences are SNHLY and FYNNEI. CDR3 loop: CASSRTSGRGTDTQYF. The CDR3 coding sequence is TGTGCCAGCAGTAGGACTAGCGGGAGGGGCACAGATACGCAGTATTTT.

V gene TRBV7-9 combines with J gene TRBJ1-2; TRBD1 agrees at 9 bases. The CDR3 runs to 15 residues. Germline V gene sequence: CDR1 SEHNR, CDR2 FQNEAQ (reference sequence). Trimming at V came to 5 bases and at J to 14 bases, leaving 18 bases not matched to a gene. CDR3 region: CASSLSPGQGSSGTF. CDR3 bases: TGTGCCAGCAGCCTTTCTCCGGGACAGGGTTCCTCGGGTACCTTC.

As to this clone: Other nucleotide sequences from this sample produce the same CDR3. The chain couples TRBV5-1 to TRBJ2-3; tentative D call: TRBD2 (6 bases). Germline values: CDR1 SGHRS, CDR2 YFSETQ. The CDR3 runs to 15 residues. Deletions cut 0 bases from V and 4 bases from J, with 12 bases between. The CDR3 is CASSLGGRDSDTQYF. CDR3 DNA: TGCGCCAGCAGCTTGGGGGGCAGGGACTCAGATACGCAGTATTTT.

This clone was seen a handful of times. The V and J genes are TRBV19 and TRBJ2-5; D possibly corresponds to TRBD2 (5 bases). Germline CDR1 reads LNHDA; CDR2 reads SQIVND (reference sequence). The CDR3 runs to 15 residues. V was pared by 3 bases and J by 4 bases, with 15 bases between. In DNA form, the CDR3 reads TGTGCCAGTAGTATGGCCAGCGGACCCGGAGAGACCCAGTACTTC. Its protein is CASSMASGPGETQYF.